The clone carrying this T cell receptor beta chain is labeled medium-sized. Its target is not known. The cDNA was generated by 5'RACE with 10-nucleotide random UMIs. TCRdb redid the calling of the 5' RACE reads with MiXCR, one entry per CDR3 protein. The table lists 45,000 to 50,000 distinct CDR3 sequences, roughly 23% of them singletons, with roughly 25% in the top ten. CDR3 size: 15 residues. CDR1 is SGHRS, CDR2 YFSETQ, per germline. J lost 0 bases, V lost 0 bases, and 3 bases had no gene match. This sample is drawn from a study of neurological immune-mediated disorders. Whole-study findings and limits: Expanded clones shared no CDR3 amino acid sequences across subjects, suggesting private repertoires in all groups.

Preparation of the unsorted libraries drew on 2 million PBMCs stored at -80 C. Sequencing used PBMCs. The receptor's source is a woman between 65 and 79 years old in good health. This chain joins TRBV5-1 and TRBJ2-7; 7 positions agree with TRBD1. In nucleotides, the CDR3 is TGCGCCAGCAGCTTGGGACAGGGCTTCTCCTACGAGCAGTACTTC. Its protein is CASSLGQGFSYEQYF. The full variable domain, rest sourced from reference TRBV5-1 and TRBJ2-7, is KAGVTQTPRYLIKTRGQQVTLSCSPISGHRSVSWYQQTPGQGLQFLFEYFSETQRNKGNFPGRFSGRQFSNSRSEMNVSTLELGDSALYLCASSLGQGFSYEQYFGPGTRLTVT.